This is a list of T cell receptor beta chains from one sample in a study of blood T cell repertoires in COVID-19. Method: immunoSEQ multiplex PCR; TCRdb's copy keeps in-frame clones and lacks some. The table includes about 68,000 clones, roughly 90% detected once. What was sequenced was peripheral blood. These receptors came from a man aged 35-49 years with COVID-19, enrolled during active disease. Each CDR3 is given with its conserved first and last residue. D genes are given only for firm matches. Not all rows give a size; the values are once, few, many and, for expanded clones, a class.

>TRBV29-1|TRBD2|-|TRBJ2-5
TGCAGCGTGGCGGGACTAGCGGGGGAAGAGACCCAGTACTTC
CSVAGLAGEETQYF
>TRBV27|TRBD2|-|TRBJ2-1
TGTGCCAGCAGTTTGATTAGCGGGGGGGTCTACTCCTACAATGAGCAGTTCTTC
CASSLISGGVYSYNEQFF
>TRBV19|TRBD2|-|TRBJ2-1
TGTGCCAGTAGTATAGATCTCGCTAGCGGGGCCTACAATGAGCAGTTCTTC
CASSIDLASGAYNEQFF
>TRBV5-1|-|-|TRBJ2-1
TGCGCCAGCAGCGCGGGACGAAGGAATGAGCAGTTCTTC
CASSAGRRNEQFF
>TRBV3-1/TRBV3-2|TRBD2|-|TRBJ2-1
TGTGCCAGCAGCCCATGGACTAGCGGGGGTACCAATGAGCAGTTCTTC
CASSPWTSGGTNEQFF
>TRBV5-4|-|once|TRBJ2-3
TGTGCCAGCAGCTTCCAAGGGCGGGAAGATACGCAGTATTTT
CASSFQGREDTQYF
>TRBV25-1|TRBD1|-|TRBJ1-2
TGTGCCAGCAGGGGAACAGGGGAAGCTAACTATGGCTACACCTTC
CASRGTGEANYGYTF
>TRBV9|-|once|TRBJ1-1
TGTGCCAGCAGCGTCGGGGGGTCGACCAACACTGAAGCTTTCTTT
CASSVGGSTNTEAFF
>TRBV28|-|-|TRBJ1-5
TGTGCCAGCTCCCGGGTGGATCAGCCCCAGCATTTT
CASSRVDQPQHF
>TRBV30|-|-|TRBJ2-1
TGTGCCTGGAGTGTAGCGCAGCAGTTCTTC
CAWSVAQQFF
>TRBV19|TRBD1|-|TRBJ1-2
TGTGCCAGTAGTATTGGACAGGAGATCTATGGCTACACCTTC
CASSIGQEIYGYTF
>TRBV5-6|-|-|TRBJ2-7
TGTGCCAGCAGCCCTGGCCTGCAGGTATCCTACGAGCAGTACTTC
CASSPGLQVSYEQYF
>TRBV7-8|-|-|TRBJ2-5
TGTGCCAGCAGCCTCCGGCGGCGACAAGAGACCCAGTACTTC
CASSLRRRQETQYF
>TRBV5-1|TRBD1|-|TRBJ1-4
TGCGCCAGCAGCTTGTCAGGGGGGAGTGAAAAACTGTTTTTT
CASSLSGGSEKLFF
>TRBV6-5|TRBD1|-|TRBJ2-3
TGTGCCAGCAGACCCGGGACAGGCACAGATACGCAGTATTTT
CASRPGTGTDTQYF
>TRBV5-1|-|-|TRBJ1-5
TGCGCCAGCAGCTTGTCAGGGGAAGGGAATCAGCCCCAGCATTTT
CASSLSGEGNQPQHF
>TRBV2|-|few|TRBJ1-3
TGTGCCAGCAGTGCAGGGTCTGGAAACACCATATATTTT
CASSAGSGNTIYF
>TRBV10-2|TRBD2|-|TRBJ2-1
TGCGCCAGCAGTGAGGCTAGCGGGGGGGCCCGGCAGTTCTTC
CASSEASGGARQFF
>TRBV5-1|TRBD2|-|TRBJ2-3
TGCGCCAGCAGCTTGCCCCACCCTAGCGGGGGGTACTTCTTCACAGATACGCAGTATTTT
CASSLPHPSGGYFFTDTQYF
>TRBV27|TRBD2|-|TRBJ2-7
TGTGCCAGCCGTTCTGACAGCGGGGGAGTTTTGAGCTCCTACGAGCAGTACTTC
CASRSDSGGVLSSYEQYF
>TRBV15|TRBD1|-|TRBJ2-6
TGTGCCACCAGCAGGGACAGGTCCGGGGCCAACGTCCTGACTTTC
CATSRDRSGANVLTF
>TRBV10-2|TRBD1|-|TRBJ1-2
TGCGCCAGCAGCGCCGGGACAGGGGGCTATGGCTACACCTTC
CASSAGTGGYGYTF
>TRBV5-1|-|-|TRBJ1-6
TGCGCCAGCAGTGTGCAGGCGAGCTCCTATAATTCACCCCTCCACTTT
CASSVQASSYNSPLHF
>TRBV3-1/TRBV3-2|-|-|TRBJ2-1
TGTGCCAGCTCCTCCTTGATGCGGTATTCCTACAATGAGCAGTTCTTC
CASSSLMRYSYNEQFF
>TRBV30|TRBD1|-|TRBJ2-2
TGTGCCTGGCGCGGACAGGGAACCGGGGAGCTGTTTTTT
CAWRGQGTGELFF
>TRBV19|TRBD2|-|TRBJ2-5
TGTGCCAGTAGTATAGGACTAGCTGGCCAAGAGACCCAGTACTTC
CASSIGLAGQETQYF
>TRBV9|-|-|TRBJ2-7
TGTGCCAGCAGCCGGGGAGGGGGACAGGCCTCCTACGAGCAGTACTTC
CASSRGGGQASYEQYF
>TRBV5-1|TRBD1|-|TRBJ2-5
TGCGCCAGCAGCGTCGACAGGGCCGGGGAGACCCAGTACTTC
CASSVDRAGETQYF
>TRBV6-1|-|-|TRBJ2-6
TGTGCCAGCAGTGATAGGGGGTCCGGGCCCGTCGGGGCCAACGTCCTGACTTTC
CASSDRGSGPVGANVLTF
>TRBV15|TRBD2|few|TRBJ2-5
TGTGCCACCAGCAGAGGAGGGGCGGGGGGCAACCAAGAGACCCAGTACTTC
CATSRGGAGGNQETQYF
>TRBV5-4|TRBD2|few|TRBJ2-7
TGTGCCAGCAGCCCCGGACTAGCGGGGGGACCGCTCCACGAGCAGTACTTC
CASSPGLAGGPLHEQYF
>TRBV10-3|TRBD1|-|TRBJ2-2
TGTGCCCTCGCGACAGGGGTCACCGGGGAGCTGTTTTTT
CALATGVTGELFF
>TRBV12-3/TRBV12-4|-|once|TRBJ1-2
TGTGCCAGCAGTTCCCTACAGGGTGGCGGCTACACCTTC
CASSSLQGGGYTF
>TRBV5-1|-|-|TRBJ2-7
TGCGCCAGCAGCGTGGACGGGTACGAGCAGTACTTC
CASSVDGYEQYF
>TRBV3-1/TRBV3-2|-|-|TRBJ1-4
TGTGCCAGCAGCCTCAACCCCGGGTCCCTCGGGGAAAAACTGTTTTTT
CASSLNPGSLGEKLFF
>TRBV28|-|-|TRBJ1-5
TGTGCCAGCAGTTCAGTTAGCAATCAGCCCCAGCATTTT
CASSSVSNQPQHF
>TRBV19|TRBD1|once|TRBJ2-5
TGTGCCAGTACATCACAGGGGGCTGGGGAGACCCAGTACTTC
CASTSQGAGETQYF
>TRBV9|-|-|TRBJ1-3
TGTGCCAGCCGGCGGGATCGGGGAGGAAACACCATATATTTT
CASRRDRGGNTIYF
>TRBV5-1|TRBD2|-|TRBJ2-5
TGCGCCAGCAGCATAGAGCGTCCAGCGGGGGAGACCCAGTACTTC
CASSIERPAGETQYF
>TRBV7-9|TRBD1|-|TRBJ1-1
TGTGCCAGCAGCCAACGGGGCCTGAGGGGGCGCGTCTCTATCTTT
CASSQRGLRGRVSIF
>TRBV2|TRBD2|once|TRBJ2-3
TGTGCCAGCAGCCAAGTCGGGGGGGCTGTAGATACGCAGTATTTT
CASSQVGGAVDTQYF
>TRBV5-1|TRBD2|-|TRBJ2-7
TGCGCCAGCAGCTTGGAAGCGGGGGGGTACGAGCAGTACTTC
CASSLEAGGYEQYF
>TRBV11-2|TRBD1|-|TRBJ2-5
TGTGCCAGCAGCGTCGGGACAGAAGAGACCCAGTACTTC
CASSVGTEETQYF
>TRBV6-5|TRBD1|-|TRBJ1-5
TGTGCCAGCACCACGGACAGGGGAGGTCAGCCCCAGCATTTT
CASTTDRGGQPQHF
>TRBV5-6|-|-|TRBJ2-1
TGTGCCAGCGCGCAGGCGTTTAGGAATGAGCAGTTCTTC
CASAQAFRNEQFF
>TRBV3-1/TRBV3-2|-|-|TRBJ2-3
TGTGCCAGCAGCCGCTCAGAAGTAGATACGCAGTATTTT
CASSRSEVDTQYF
>TRBV6-7|TRBD2|-|TRBJ2-5
TGTGCCAGCAGTAGTCAACCGGGACTAGAGAGGGAGACCCAGTACTTC
CASSSQPGLERETQYF
>TRBV5-1|-|once|TRBJ2-7
TGCGCCAGCAGCTTGGATCCGGGGTCCTACGAGCAGTACTTC
CASSLDPGSYEQYF
>TRBV7-9|TRBD2|-|TRBJ2-1
TGTGCCAGCAGCTTAAGCGGGGTTGAGCAGTTCTTC
CASSLSGVEQFF
>TRBV11-3|TRBD2|-|TRBJ2-5
TGTGCCAGCAGCTATTCCGGGGGGGCGGTAGAGACCCAGTACTTC
CASSYSGGAVETQYF
>TRBV7-9|TRBD1|-|TRBJ2-7
TGTGCCAGCAGGTCGACAGGGGTAGCGAACGAGCAGTACTTC
CASRSTGVANEQYF
>TRBV12-3/TRBV12-4|-|-|TRBJ1-1
TGTGCCAGCAGTTCTCAGGGAAGAGATTTAACTTTCTTT
CASSSQGRDLTFF
>TRBV11-2|-|-|TRBJ1-1
TGTGCCAGCAGCGTACAGGAGCGGGGCACTGAAGCTTTCTTT
CASSVQERGTEAFF
>TRBV5-4|-|-|TRBJ2-3
TGTGCCAGCAGCGAAACAGGTTCGGCGCAGTATTTT
CASSETGSAQYF
>TRBV28|TRBD2|once|TRBJ2-3
TGTGCCAGCAGTTCGGGACTAGCGGGGTACACAGATACGCAGTATTTT
CASSSGLAGYTDTQYF